Presented here are 18 T cell receptor beta chains from one specimen sequenced in a study of blood T cell repertoires in COVID-19. TCRdb's table, derived via immunoSEQ multiplex PCR, lists solely in-frame clones and lacks some. The sample lists some 73,000 clones; 70% to 90% were seen once. The specimen was peripheral blood. The receptors derive from an older man with COVID-19, enrolled during active disease.

The J gene is TRBJ2-5, the V gene TRBV7-3; TRBD2 matches 8 bases. V was clipped by 0 bases and J by 4 bases; unmatched bases: 4. Germline V gene lookup returns CDR1 SGHTA and CDR2 FQGTGA. This CDR3 comprises 15 residues. The CDR3 loop is CASSLTGSGVETQYF. The CDR3 nucleotides are TGTGCCAGCAGCTTAACGGGTAGCGGGGTAGAGACCCAGTACTTC. Using reference TRBV7-3 and TRBJ2-5 for the parts outside the CDR3, the full variable domain is GAGVSQTPSNKVTEKGKYVELRCDPISGHTALYWYRQSLGQGPEFLIYFQGTGAADDSGLPNDRFFAVRPEGSVSTLKIQRTERGDSAVYLCASSLTGSGVETQYFGPGTRLLVL.

The chain recombines TRBV9 with TRBJ2-7, with D possibly matching TRBD1 (6 bases). The germline V gene has CDR1 SGDLS and CDR2 YYNGEE. The CDR3 has 17 amino acids. V lost 4 bases and J 3 bases, leaving 23 bases between the germline ends. Here the CDR3 reads CASSPRATGNKIYEQYF. As DNA, the CDR3 is TGTGCCAGCAGCCCGAGAGCGACAGGCAACAAAATCTACGAGCAGTACTTC.

This clone came up once. V gene TRBV7-9 combines with J gene TRBJ2-5; D is perhaps TRBD2 (6 bases). Germline V gene lookup returns CDR1 SEHNR and CDR2 FQNEAQ (reference sequence). Trimming shortened V by 0 bases and J by 6 bases, and 14 bases separated the two germline ends. The CDR3 sequence is 15 residues long. The CDR3: CASSLAGAGMKTQYF. The CDR3 nucleotides read TGTGCCAGCAGCTTAGCAGGTGCGGGGATGAAGACCCAGTACTTC.

The V and J genes are TRBV7-2 and TRBJ2-5; TRBD1 matches at 7 bases. The CDR3 is made up of 13 amino acids. Looked up from germline, CDR1 is SGHTA and CDR2 is FQGNSA. V trimming: 4 bases; J trimming: 1 base; junction bases outside the gene matches: 0. CDR3 loop: CASSWTGQETQYF. For the CDR3, the DNA is TGTGCCAGCAGCTGGACAGGCCAAGAGACCCAGTACTTC. Based on the CDR3 plus reference TRBV7-2 and TRBJ2-5, the full variable domain is GAGVSQSPSNKVTEKGKDVELRCDPISGHTALYWYRQSLGQGLEFLIYFQGNSAPDKSGLPSDRFSAERTGGSVSTLTIQRTQQEDSAVYLCASSWTGQETQYFGPGTRLLVL.

The V and J genes are TRBV6-5 and TRBJ1-1; possible D gene TRBD1, 5 bases. Germline V gene lookup returns CDR1 MNHEY and CDR2 SVGAGI. Trimming cost V 0 bases and J 4 bases, with 12 bases left between them. This CDR3 is built from 15 residues. The CDR3 reads CASSYSEGMATEAFF. CDR3 nucleotides: TGTGCCAGCAGTTACTCGGAGGGGATGGCCACTGAAGCTTTCTTT.

The chain has TRBV7-2 and TRBJ2-4; unclear D gene. Germline V CDR1 and CDR2: SGHTA, FQGNSA. Trimming took 4 bases from V and 1 from J, leaving 8 bases between them. This CDR3 has 14 residues. CDR3 residues: CASSSLRAKNIQYF. The CDR3 region has the DNA TGTGCCAGCAGCTCTCTGCGCGCCAAAAACATTCAGTACTTC.

This clone was seen more than once but under ten times. The chain uses TRBV4-2 and TRBJ2-7, with 10 positions matching TRBD2. The J segment lost 2 bases and the V segment lost 1 base, leaving 5 bases of the junction unmatched. Germline V gene sequence: CDR1 LGHNA, CDR2 YNFKEQ. The CDR3 totals 16 residues. CDR3 protein: CASSQALAGDTYEQYF. The CDR3 bases are TGTGCCAGCAGCCAAGCCCTAGCGGGGGACACCTACGAGCAGTACTTC.

The rearrangement uses TRBV7-2 and TRBJ2-7; perhaps TRBD2 as D (6 bases). The CDR3 is 11 residues long. Germline CDR1 reads SGHTA; CDR2 reads FQGNSA. The V and J ends lost 3 bases and 9 bases respectively, with 9 bases between them. The CDR3 sequence is CASSFGGGQYF. In DNA, the CDR3 is TGTGCCAGCAGCTTTGGGGGAGGGCAGTACTTC.

This clone was seen once. J is TRBJ1-1 and V is TRBV24-1; 8 nucleotides match TRBD1. Germline V CDR1 and CDR2: KGHDR, SFDVKD. The CDR3 extends over 13 amino acids. V lost 7 bases, J lost 1 base, and 1 base stayed unmatched. CDR3 bases: TGTGCCACCAGCGGACAGGGGAACACTGAAGCTTTCTTT. It codes for CATSGQGNTEAFF.

The CDR3 protein is CASSRGTGSSESPLHF. The CDR3 region has the DNA TGTGCCAGCAGCCGGGGGACAGGGAGTTCGGAGTCACCCCTCCACTTT. The V and J genes are TRBV6-6 and TRBJ1-6; 9 bases fit TRBD1. The V gene end was trimmed by 6 bases and the J gene end by 10 bases; junction bases not matched to a gene: 13. CDR1 and CDR2 from the germline V gene are MNHNY and SVGAGI (reference sequence). CDR3 size: 16 residues.

The rearrangement uses TRBV18 and TRBJ1-1; D not resolved. V was shortened by 8 bases and J by 1 base, with 14 bases between the two germline ends. The CDR3 totals 14 residues. The germline CDR1 and CDR2 sequences are KGHSH and LQKENI. CDR3 DNA: TGTGCCAGCGTGACACCCACCGGGAACACTGAAGCTTTCTTT. This sequence encodes CASVTPTGNTEAFF.

This rearrangement joins TRBV19 to TRBJ1-2; 11 positions match TRBD1. Germline V gene sequence: CDR1 LNHDA, CDR2 SQIVND (reference sequence). Trimming at V came to 3 bases and at J to 2 bases, leaving 5 bases not matched to a gene. This CDR3 is built from 16 residues. This CDR3 is CASSIPRTGGNYGYTF. CDR3 nucleotides: TGTGCCAGTAGTATCCCAAGGACAGGGGGCAACTATGGCTACACCTTC.

The rearrangement links TRBV18 to TRBJ1-1; TRBD1 agrees at 9 bases. CDR1 is KGHSH and CDR2 is LQKENI in the germline V gene. The ends lost 6 bases at V and 1 base at J; junction bases unmatched: 9. This CDR3 is built from 16 residues. CDR3 nucleotide sequence: TGTGCCAGCTCCCAAACACAGGGGGCTCAGAACACTGAAGCTTTCTTT. Amino acids: CASSQTQGAQNTEAFF.

The rearrangement links TRBV7-2 to TRBJ2-3; D might be TRBD1 (6 bases). This CDR3 is 14 amino acids long. Germline CDR1 is SGHTA and CDR2 is FQGNSA. V gave up 3 bases and J gave up 4 bases, with 11 bases separating them. The CDR3 bases are TGTGCCAGCAGCTTGGCCACAGGGTCAGATACGCAGTATTTT. The encoded protein is CASSLATGSDTQYF.

The V and J genes are TRBV4-2 and TRBJ1-6, with a tentative D call TRBD1 (6 bases). The V gene's germline CDR1 is LGHNA and CDR2 YNFKEQ. V lost 0 bases and J lost 9, with 6 bases in between. The CDR3 covers 13 residues. The CDR3 bases are TGTGCCAGCAGCCAAGAAGGGGGTTCACCCCTCCACTTT. Translating gives CASSQEGGSPLHF.

This clone was recorded once. The chain carries TRBV19 and TRBJ1-4, with 8 bases fitting TRBD1. Per germline, CDR1 LNHDA and CDR2 SQIVND (reference sequence). The CDR3 consists of 16 residues. V lost 1 base to trimming and J lost 1 base; unmatched junction nucleotides: 2. The CDR3 DNA is TGTGCCAGTAGTATAGCGGACAGGGTAACTAATGAAAAACTGTTTTTT. It encodes CASSIADRVTNEKLFF.

This sequence joins TRBV3-1 (or the pseudogene TRBV3-2) and TRBJ2-3; D is possibly TRBD1 (5 bases). The CDR3 contains 13 residues. Trimming took off 0 bases at V and 11 bases at J, with 12 bases between the two ends. Germline-derived CDR1 and CDR2 are LGHDT and YNNKEL (reference sequence). DNA of the CDR3: TGTGCCAGCAGCCAAGATCAGAAGGGGATGCAGTATTTT. It specifies CASSQDQKGMQYF.

This clone came up a few times. The J gene is TRBJ1-3, the V gene TRBV19; D not certain. The V gene's germline CDR1 is LNHDA and CDR2 SQIVND (reference sequence). V lost 6 bases and J 0 bases, leaving 9 bases between the germline ends. CDR3 length: 14 residues. In DNA form, the CDR3 reads TGTGCCAGTAGGGCGGGCAGCTCTGGAAACACCATATATTTT. Encoded protein: CASRAGSSGNTIYF.